This entry concerns a single TCR beta chain. The data were taken from a study of blood T cell repertoires in COVID-19. Study in general: Sites across the United States, Italy and Spain contributed samples from acute and convalescent COVID-19. Sources were T cells, B-cell-depleted T cells, or PBMCs; the material itself was cDNA or gDNA.

In the study's own analysis: By means of reference gene primer amplification, nucleated cell counts were estimated. Libraries were prepared by immunoSEQ multiplex PCR; TCRdb keeps only in-frame clonotypes and omits some of them. Clone size and V and J calls were adopted from that table, with D and trimming inferred from the DNA. Of about 410,000 clones listed, 89% are singletons. This CDR3 has 18 amino acids. The germline gives CDR1 LGHDT, CDR2 YNNKEL (reference sequence). The V end was cut by 4 bases, the J end by 1 base, with 19 bases between. Sequenced material: peripheral blood. This receptor was obtained from a woman between 35 and 50 years old with COVID-19, enrolled during active disease. J is TRBJ2-2 and V is TRBV3-1 (or the pseudogene TRBV3-2); D gene uncertain. The CDR3 DNA is TGTGCCAGCAGCCCCTTAGGAGTGCCCCATCTGAACACCGGGGAGCTGTTTTTT. It is translated as CASSPLGVPHLNTGELFF.